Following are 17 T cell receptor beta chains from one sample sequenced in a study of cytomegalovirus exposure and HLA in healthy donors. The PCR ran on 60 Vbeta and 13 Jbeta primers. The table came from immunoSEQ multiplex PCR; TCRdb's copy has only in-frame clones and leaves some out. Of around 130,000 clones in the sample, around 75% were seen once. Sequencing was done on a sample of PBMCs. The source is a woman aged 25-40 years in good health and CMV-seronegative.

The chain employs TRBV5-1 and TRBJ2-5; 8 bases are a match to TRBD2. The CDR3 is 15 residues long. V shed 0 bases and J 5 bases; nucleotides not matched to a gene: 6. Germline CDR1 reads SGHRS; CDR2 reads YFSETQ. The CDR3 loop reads CASSLGPGLEETQYF. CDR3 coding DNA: TGCGCCAGCAGCTTGGGACCGGGACTAGAGGAGACCCAGTACTTC.

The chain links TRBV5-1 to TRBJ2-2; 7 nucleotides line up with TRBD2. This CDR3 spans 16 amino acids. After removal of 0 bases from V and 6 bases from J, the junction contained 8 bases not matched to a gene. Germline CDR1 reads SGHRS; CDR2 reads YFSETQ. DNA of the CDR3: TGCGCCAGCAGCTTGGACGGGACTATCGGGGCCGGGGAGCTGTTTTTT. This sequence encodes CASSLDGTIGAGELFF.

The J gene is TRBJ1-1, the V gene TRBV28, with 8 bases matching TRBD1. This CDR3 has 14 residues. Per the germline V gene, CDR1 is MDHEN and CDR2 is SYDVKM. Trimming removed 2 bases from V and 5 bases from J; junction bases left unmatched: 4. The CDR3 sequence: CASSLQGASTEAFF. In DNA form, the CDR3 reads TGTGCCAGCAGTTTACAGGGGGCGAGTACTGAAGCTTTCTTT.

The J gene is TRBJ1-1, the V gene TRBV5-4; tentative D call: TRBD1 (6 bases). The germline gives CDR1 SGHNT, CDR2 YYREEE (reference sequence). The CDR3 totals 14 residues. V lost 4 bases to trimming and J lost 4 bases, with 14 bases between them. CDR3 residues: CASSPGQESTEAFF. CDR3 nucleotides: TGTGCCAGCAGCCCGGGACAAGAGAGCACTGAAGCTTTCTTT.

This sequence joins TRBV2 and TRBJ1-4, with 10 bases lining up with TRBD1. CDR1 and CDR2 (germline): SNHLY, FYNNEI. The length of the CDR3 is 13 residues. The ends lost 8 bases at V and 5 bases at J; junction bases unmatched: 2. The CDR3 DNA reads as TGTGCCAGCCAGGACAGGGGGAATGAAAAACTGTTTTTT. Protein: CASQDRGNEKLFF.

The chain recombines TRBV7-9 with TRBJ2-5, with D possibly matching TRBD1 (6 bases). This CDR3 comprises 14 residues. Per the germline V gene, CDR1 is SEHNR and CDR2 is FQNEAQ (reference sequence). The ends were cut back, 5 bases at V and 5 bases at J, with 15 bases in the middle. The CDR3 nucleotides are TGTGCCAGCAGCCCTACAGGGCTTGGGGAGACCCAGTACTTC. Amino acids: CASSPTGLGETQYF. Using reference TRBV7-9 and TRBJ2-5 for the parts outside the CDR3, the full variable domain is DTGVSQNPRHKITKRGQNVTFRCDPISEHNRLYWYRQTLGQGPEFLTYFQNEAQLEKSRLLSDRFSAERPKGSFSTLEIQRTEQGDSAMYLCASSPTGLGETQYFGPGTRLLVL.

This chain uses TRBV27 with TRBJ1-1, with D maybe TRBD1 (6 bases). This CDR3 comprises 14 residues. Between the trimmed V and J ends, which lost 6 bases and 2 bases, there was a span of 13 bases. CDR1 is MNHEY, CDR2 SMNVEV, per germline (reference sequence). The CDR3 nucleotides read TGTGCCAGCAGGAGGGACAACCTTAACACTGAAGCTTTCTTT. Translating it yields CASRRDNLNTEAFF.

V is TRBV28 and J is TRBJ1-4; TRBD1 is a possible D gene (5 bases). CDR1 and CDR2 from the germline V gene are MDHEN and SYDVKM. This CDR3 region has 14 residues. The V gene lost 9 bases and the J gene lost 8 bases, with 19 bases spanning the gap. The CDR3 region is CARNPGQGSEKLFF. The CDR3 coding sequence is TGTGCCAGGAACCCCGGGCAGGGCTCCGAAAAACTGTTTTTT. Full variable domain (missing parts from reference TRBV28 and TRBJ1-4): DVKVTQSSRYLVKRTGEKVFLECVQDMDHENMFWYRQDPGLGLRLIYFSYDVKMKEKGDIPEGYSVSREKKERFSLILESASTNQTSMYLCARNPGQGSEKLFFGSGTQLSVL.

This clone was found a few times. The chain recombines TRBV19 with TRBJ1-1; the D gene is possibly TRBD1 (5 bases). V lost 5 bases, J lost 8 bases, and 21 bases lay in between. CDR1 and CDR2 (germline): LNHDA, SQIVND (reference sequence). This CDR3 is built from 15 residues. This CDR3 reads CASSPLDSHTTEAFF. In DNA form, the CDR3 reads TGTGCCAGTAGTCCCCTTGACAGCCATACAACAGAAGCTTTCTTT.

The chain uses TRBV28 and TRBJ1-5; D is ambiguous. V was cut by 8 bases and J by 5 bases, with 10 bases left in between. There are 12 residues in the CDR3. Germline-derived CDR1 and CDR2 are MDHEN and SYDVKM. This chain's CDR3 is CASLREDQPQHF. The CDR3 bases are TGTGCCAGCCTAAGGGAGGATCAGCCCCAGCATTTT.

The CDR3 loop is CASRGGRTSSYEQYF. The CDR3 DNA reads as TGTGCCAGCAGAGGAGGCAGGACGAGCTCCTACGAGCAGTACTTC. J is TRBJ2-7 and V is TRBV6-5; maybe TRBD2 (5 bases). CDR1 is MNHEY and CDR2 is SVGAGI in the germline V gene. The CDR3 contains 15 residues. V was shortened by 6 bases and J by 0 bases, with 15 bases between the two germline ends.

CDR3 sequence: CASSPGGLNTEAFF. CDR3 DNA: TGTGCCAGCAGTCCGGGGGGACTGAACACTGAAGCTTTCTTT. The rearrangement links TRBV7-2 to TRBJ1-1; perhaps TRBD1 as D (5 bases). Trimming took off 6 bases at V and 0 bases at J, with 11 bases between the two ends. The germline V gene has CDR1 SGHTA and CDR2 FQGNSA. The CDR3 has 14 amino acids.

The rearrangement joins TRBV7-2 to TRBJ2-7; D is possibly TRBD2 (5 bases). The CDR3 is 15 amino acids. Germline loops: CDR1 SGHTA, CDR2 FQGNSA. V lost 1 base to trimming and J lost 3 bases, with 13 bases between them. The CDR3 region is CASSLEPSGNYEQYF. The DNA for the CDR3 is TGTGCCAGCAGCTTAGAACCCAGCGGTAACTACGAGCAGTACTTC.

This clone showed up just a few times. The CDR3 bases are TGTGCCAGCAGCTTGTATTTGAGAGATACGCAGTATTTT. Its protein is CASSLYLRDTQYF. The genes are TRBV5-6 and TRBJ2-3, with D hard to call. The germline gives CDR1 SGHDT, CDR2 YYEEEE. CDR3 length: 13 residues. V lost 1 base to trimming and J lost 5 bases, with 8 bases between them.

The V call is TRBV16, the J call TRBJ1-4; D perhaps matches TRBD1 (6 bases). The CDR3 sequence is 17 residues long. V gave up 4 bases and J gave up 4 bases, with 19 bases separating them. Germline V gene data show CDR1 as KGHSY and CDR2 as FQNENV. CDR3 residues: CASSPKTGKRINEKLFF. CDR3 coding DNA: TGTGCCAGCAGCCCGAAAACAGGGAAGAGGATTAATGAAAAACTGTTTTTT.

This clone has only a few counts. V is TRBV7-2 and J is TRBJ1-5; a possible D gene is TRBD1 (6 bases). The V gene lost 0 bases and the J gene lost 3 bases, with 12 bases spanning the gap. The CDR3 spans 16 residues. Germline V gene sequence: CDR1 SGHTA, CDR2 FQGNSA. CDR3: CASSLAGGLPNQPQHF. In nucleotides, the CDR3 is TGTGCCAGCAGCTTAGCGGGGGGGCTGCCCAATCAGCCCCAGCATTTT.

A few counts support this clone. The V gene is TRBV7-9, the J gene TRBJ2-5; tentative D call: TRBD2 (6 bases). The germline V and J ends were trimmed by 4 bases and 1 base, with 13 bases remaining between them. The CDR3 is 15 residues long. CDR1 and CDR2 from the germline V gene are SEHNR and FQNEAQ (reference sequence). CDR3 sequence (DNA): TGTGCCAGCAGCTCTAGGGGACTCCCCCAAGAGACCCAGTACTTC. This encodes CASSSRGLPQETQYF.